These T cell receptor beta chains were read from a single sample in a study of blood T cell repertoires in COVID-19. Assay used: immunoSEQ multiplex PCR; TCRdb lists only in-frame clones, some missing. The table has roughly 260,000 clones, over 80% seen once. The sample taken for sequencing was PBMCs or T cells enriched from blood (not recorded which). These receptors were obtained from a woman aged 18-29 years who had recovered from COVID-19. CDR3s include the opening cysteine and the closing phenylalanine or tryptophan. D genes are given only for firm matches. Size values are once, few and many counts, or a class for expanded clones, and some rows have none.

CDR3 protein | D gene | clone size | V gene
CASSLAGAYGNTIYF | NA | NA | TRBV27
CATSKNPGQDEKLFF | NA | NA | TRBV15
CASRDSRGHEAFF | NA | NA | TRBV11-3
CASSLNGGKETQYF | NA | NA | TRBV18
CASTLLAGDSNEQFF | TRBD2 | few | TRBV6-5
CASSLTNNEQFF | NA | NA | TRBV5-1
CSASMAVTPYGYTF | NA | once | TRBV20-1
CASSDRTGFGTDTQYF | NA | NA | TRBV7-2
CASSPGGLNSPLHF | NA | once | TRBV5-1
CASSYEPGGSPLHF | NA | NA | TRBV6-5
CASSLTEANYGYTF | NA | NA | TRBV7-6
CASSLIGLAGGYEQFF | TRBD2 | NA | TRBV5-1
CASSVVSRGHNEQFF | NA | NA | TRBV9
CASSPTYGAVGSEKLFF | NA | NA | TRBV3-1/TRBV3-2
CASSQDFSGRAQWKQYF | TRBD2 | few | TRBV4-2
CASSQVQGTEAFF | NA | NA | TRBV3-1/TRBV3-2
CASSSAGGTGELFF | TRBD1 | NA | TRBV5-1
CASSRARDYGYTF | NA | NA | TRBV11-3
CASSIGGAADTEAFF | NA | NA | TRBV19
CASSEDGDTGELFF | NA | NA | TRBV6-4
CASSPRVGRNQPQHF | NA | NA | TRBV5-8
CASSEEIEQFF | NA | once | TRBV18
CASSKVSVRLTASNTEAFF | NA | few | TRBV21-1
CASSPNGQGSAYTF | TRBD1 | NA | TRBV5-5
CASEGGSANEKLFF | NA | NA | TRBV2
CASRPRTGVYEQYF | TRBD1 | NA | TRBV6-5
CASSQHRGPQAFF | TRBD1 | NA | TRBV4-1
CASRTKNTGELFF | NA | NA | TRBV27
CASSIVTEPNYGYTF | NA | NA | TRBV19
CASSDSGLAADEQFF | TRBD2 | NA | TRBV6-4
CASSKPKKLGSSYNEQFF | NA | NA | TRBV14
CATFPGTPNTEAFF | NA | NA | TRBV2
CAISAGGIFGSGNTIYF | NA | NA | TRBV10-3
CATSRQAFTEAFF | NA | NA | TRBV15
CASMREGREKLFF | NA | NA | TRBV28
CASSREGNYGYTF | NA | NA | TRBV9
CASSPGRNNSPLHF | NA | NA | TRBV11-2
CASSSSDPGWAFF | NA | NA | TRBV12-3/TRBV12-4
CASSLLAGEVYEQYF | TRBD2 | NA | TRBV27
CASSQDSGIGSPLHF | NA | NA | TRBV4-3
CASSLRGAKYDEQFF | TRBD2 | NA | TRBV7-8